This T cell receptor beta chain stems from a study of radiotherapy plus CTLA-4 blockade in lung cancer. Study observations and caveats: Subsequent to radiotherapy plus ipilimumab, tumor-derived TCR clones underwent expansion in blood.

Data came from immunoSEQ multiplex PCR; TCRdb stores just in-frame clones and leaves some out. The table has 25,000 to 35,000 clones, roughly 70% seen once; the top ten hold more than 4.5%. The ends were cut back, 5 bases at V and 5 bases at J, with 11 bases in the middle. CDR3 size: 13 residues. CDR1 and CDR2 (germline): SGHTA, FQGNSA. As to this clone: Its antigen remains unidentified.

This receptor was identified in a human donor with non-small cell lung cancer whose response to radiotherapy plus ipilimumab could not be evaluated. Here the sequenced sample was peripheral blood, taken from a patient treated with radiotherapy plus ipilimumab. This chain uses TRBV7-2 with TRBJ2-3; a weak D match, TRBD1 (6 bases). CDR3 residues: CASSIRGIDTQYF. The CDR3 DNA reads TGTGCCAGCAGCATTAGGGGGATAGATACGCAGTATTTT.